This T cell receptor beta chain was profiled in a study of cytomegalovirus exposure and HLA in healthy donors. The study's findings and limits: In a later analysis, across HLA loci, associated TCR counts were highest for DRB1, lowest for HLA-C.

Comments on this clone: Its antigen is undetermined.

CDR1 and CDR2 (germline): SGHTA, FQGNSA. The V segment lost 4 bases and the J segment 7 bases; nucleotides outside the gene matches: 6. This CDR3 is 15 amino acids long. PCR involved 60 Vbeta and 13 Jbeta primers. TCRdb's copy holds only in-frame clones and misses some; the assay was immunoSEQ multiplex PCR. The sample has 50,000 or so clones, less than 70% seen once. The receptor comes from a human donor in good health. This chain uses TRBV7-2 with TRBJ1-6; 8 nucleotides match TRBD1. Sequencing was carried out using PBMCs. This CDR3 is CASSYQGARNSPLHF. The CDR3 region has the DNA TGTGCCAGCAGCTACCAGGGGGCGCGAAATTCACCCCTCCACTTT. Complete variable domain (other parts from reference TRBV7-2 and TRBJ1-6): GAGVSQSPSNKVTEKGKDVELRCDPISGHTALYWYRQSLGQGLEFLIYFQGNSAPDKSGLPSDRFSAERTGGSVSTLTIQRTQQEDSAVYLCASSYQGARNSPLHFGNGTRLTVT.